These T cell receptor beta chains were read from a single sample in a study of beta chain features in type 1 diabetes. Method: immunoSEQ multiplex PCR; TCRdb's copy keeps in-frame clones and lacks some. This sample carries 200,000 to 250,000 clones, 9.6% of them seen once, and the ten largest clones take about 0.03%. The sample comprised naive CD4+ T cells from blood. These receptors were collected from a woman under 30 in good health. The CDR3 runs from the conserved cysteine through the conserved F or W. A D gene is named only where the DNA matches it firmly. Clone size is stated in some rows and not others, as once, few, many or a class when expanded.

clone_size	d_call	v_call	j_call	cdr3_nt	cdr3_aa
few	-	TRBV18	TRBJ2-7	TGTGCCAGCTCACTTACAGGGCCCTACGAGCAGTACTTC	CASSLTGPYEQYF
few	TRBD1	TRBV6-5	TRBJ1-1	TGTGCCAGCAGCCTCGGACAGGGGAGCACTGAAGCTTTCTTT	CASSLGQGSTEAFF
few	-	TRBV18	TRBJ2-7	TGTGCCAGCTCACCGGCGGACAACTCCTACGAGCAGTACTTC	CASSPADNSYEQYF
-	TRBD1	TRBV19	TRBJ1-2	TGTGCCAGTAGTCTCGGGACAGGGAATAACTATGGCTACACCTTC	CASSLGTGNNYGYTF
-	-	TRBV7-6	TRBJ2-2	TGTGCCAGCAGCCCAAACACCGGGGAGCTGTTTTTT	CASSPNTGELFF
few	-	TRBV6-1	TRBJ1-1	TGTGCCAGCAGCTCACAGGGGAACACTGAAGCTTTCTTT	CASSSQGNTEAFF
few	-	TRBV28	TRBJ2-5	TGTGCCAGCAGCCCCACGGGGTACCAAGAGACCCAGTACTTC	CASSPTGYQETQYF
-	TRBD2	TRBV6-1	TRBJ2-7	TGTGCCAGCAGGGAGGGAGGGGTGAGCTCCTACGAGCAGTACTTC	CASREGGVSSYEQYF
-	-	TRBV11-3	TRBJ2-1	TGTGCCAGCAGCTTCCGCAGGGTCGATGAGCAGTTCTTC	CASSFRRVDEQFF
few	TRBD1	TRBV5-4	TRBJ2-5	TGTGCCAGCAGCTCGCGAGGGGGCCCTGAGACCCAGTACTTC	CASSSRGGPETQYF
-	-	TRBV6-1	TRBJ1-6	TGTGCCAGCTCGTTAGAGGGAAATTCACCCCTCCACTTT	CASSLEGNSPLHF
few	TRBD2	TRBV5-1	TRBJ2-1	TGCGCCAGCAGTGGCAGACTAGCGGGGTACAATGAGCAGTTCTTC	CASSGRLAGYNEQFF
few	TRBD1	TRBV5-1	TRBJ1-1	TGCGCCAGCAGTCGGACAGGGGGTACTGAAGCTTTCTTT	CASSRTGGTEAFF
-	-	TRBV10-2	TRBJ2-5	TGCGCCAGCAGTGATAGCGACGAGACCCAGTACTTC	CASSDSDETQYF
-	TRBD2	TRBV19	TRBJ2-3	TGTGCCAGTAGTATCCGAAGCGGGAGAGATACGCAGTATTTT	CASSIRSGRDTQYF
-	-	TRBV5-1	TRBJ2-3	TGCGCCAGCAGCTTGCGTCCCACAGATACGCAGTATTTT	CASSLRPTDTQYF
-	TRBD2	TRBV9	TRBJ2-3	TGTGCCAGCAGCGTCCGGGGGGGCCGCACAGATACGCAGTATTTT	CASSVRGGRTDTQYF
-	TRBD1	TRBV5-1	TRBJ2-7	TGCGCCAGCAGCCCCACCGGGACAGCCTACGAGCAGTACTTC	CASSPTGTAYEQYF
few	-	TRBV19	TRBJ2-1	TGTGCCAGTAGTTCTGGCCGCAAGGGGATTTACAATGAGCAGTTCTTC	CASSSGRKGIYNEQFF
-	TRBD2	TRBV30	TRBJ2-2	TGTGCCTGGAACCCTAGCGGGAGCTTTGGCACCGGGGAGCTGTTTTTT	CAWNPSGSFGTGELFF
-	-	TRBV6-7	TRBJ2-7	TGTGCCAGCAGTTACATACAGGGCTTATACGAGCAGTACTTC	CASSYIQGLYEQYF
few	TRBD2	TRBV10-3	TRBJ2-1	TGTGCCATCAGTAGACTAGCGGAGAGCTCCTACAATGAGCAGTTCTTC	CAISRLAESSYNEQFF
few	-	TRBV14	TRBJ2-1	TGTGCCAGCAGCCGCCCAACTGGGGCACTAAGAGGTAATGAGCAGTTCTTC	CASSRPTGALRGNEQFF
-	TRBD2	TRBV6-5	TRBJ2-3	TGTGCCAGCGGACTAGCGGCAACCACAGATACGCAGTATTTT	CASGLAATTDTQYF
-	-	TRBV30	TRBJ2-3	TGTGCCTGGAGTGTACTCCGAGGAGATACGCAGTATTTT	CAWSVLRGDTQYF
few	-	TRBV30	TRBJ1-5	TGTGCCTGGGCCACCTTAGGGGGTAGCAATCAGCCCCAGCATTTT	CAWATLGGSNQPQHF
few	TRBD2	TRBV2	TRBJ2-2	TGTGCCAGCAGTGTCGAGCGGGGCACCGGGGAGCTGTTTTTT	CASSVERGTGELFF
-	TRBD2	TRBV28	TRBJ2-5	TGTGCCAGCAGTTCCTTCGGACTAGCGGGAGGGGACGTACGCGAGACCCAGTACTTC	CASSSFGLAGGDVRETQYF
-	-	TRBV27	TRBJ1-6	TGTGCCAGCAGGGGGATTCAGGGGATTGCTAATTCACCCCTCCACTTT	CASRGIQGIANSPLHF
few	-	TRBV2	TRBJ1-5	TGTGCCAGCAGTGAAATGGGCAGGGCAGGACAGCCCCAGCATTTT	CASSEMGRAGQPQHF
few	-	TRBV29-1	TRBJ2-1	TGCAGCGTTGAAGGCCCAGAAGTTTACAATGAGCAGTTCTTC	CSVEGPEVYNEQFF
few	TRBD1	TRBV5-4	TRBJ1-2	TGTGCCAGCAGCCGACAGGGAGACTATGGCTACACCTTC	CASSRQGDYGYTF
-	TRBD2	TRBV12-5	TRBJ2-1	TGTGCTAGTGGTTTTACGACTAGCGGGGCCTCCTACAATGAGCAGTTCTTC	CASGFTTSGASYNEQFF
few	-	TRBV18	TRBJ1-5	TGTGCCAGCTCACAGGGACTTCAGCCCCAGCATTTT	CASSQGLQPQHF
-	-	TRBV6-4	TRBJ1-1	TGTGCCAGCAGGCGGTATCAGAACACTGAAGCTTTCTTT	CASRRYQNTEAFF
-	-	TRBV7-3	TRBJ1-2	TGTGCCAGCAGCCCTGGGGAGGGACTTAACTATGGCTACACCTTC	CASSPGEGLNYGYTF
-	TRBD2	TRBV15	TRBJ2-2	TGTGCCACCAGCCCTGGAGCGGGGGCCCCCACCGGGGAGCTGTTTTTT	CATSPGAGAPTGELFF
-	TRBD1	TRBV6-1	TRBJ2-2	TGTGCCAGCAGGGGACAGCCGAACACCGGGGAGCTGTTTTTT	CASRGQPNTGELFF
-	-	TRBV2	TRBJ2-5	TGTGCCAGCAGTGCTGATCGGGGGGCTCAAGAGACCCAGTACTTC	CASSADRGAQETQYF